A single T cell receptor (beta chain) is shown here with its context. The sample originates from a study of T cell changes during pregnancy in multiple sclerosis. Germline-derived CDR1 and CDR2 are MNHEY and SMNVEV (reference sequence). The V end lost 6 bases, the J end lost 3 bases, and 21 bases lay between the germline ends. The CDR3 is 17 residues long. The data were produced by immunoSEQ multiplex PCR, yet TCRdb's version contains in-frame clones alone and is incomplete. The table shows about 47,000 clones, with roughly 89% occurring only once. The sequenced sample was peripheral blood, obtained in the first trimester of pregnancy. This sequence originates from a female donor with multiple sclerosis, enrolled in a pregnancy study. The chain has TRBV27 and TRBJ1-5; D call uncertain. The CDR3 loop reads CASSPWQVWSPNQPQHF. As DNA, the CDR3 is TGTGCCAGCAGCCCCTGGCAGGTTTGGTCCCCCAATCAGCCCCAGCATTTT.